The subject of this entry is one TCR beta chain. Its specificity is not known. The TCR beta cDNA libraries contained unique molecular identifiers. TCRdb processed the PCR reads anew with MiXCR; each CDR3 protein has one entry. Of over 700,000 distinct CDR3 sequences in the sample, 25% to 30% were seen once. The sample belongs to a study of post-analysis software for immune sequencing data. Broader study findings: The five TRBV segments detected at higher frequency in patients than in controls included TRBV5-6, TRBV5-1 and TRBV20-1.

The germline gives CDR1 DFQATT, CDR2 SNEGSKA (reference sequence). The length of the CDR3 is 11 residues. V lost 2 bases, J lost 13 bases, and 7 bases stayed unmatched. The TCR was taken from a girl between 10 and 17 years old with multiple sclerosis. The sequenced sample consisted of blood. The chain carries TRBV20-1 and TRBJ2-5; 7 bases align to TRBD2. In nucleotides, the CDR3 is TGCAGTGCTAGAAGGGAGGGACCCCGGTACTTC. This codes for CSARREGPRYF.